Here is one T cell receptor beta chain with its context. Its antigen is currently not known. Base qualities are missing; no much larger clone stands one base away. The cohort comprised fewer than 700 healthy bone marrow donors. All cohort members were sampled while nominally healthy, although unrecorded immune exposures were likely present. The donor tested CMV seronegative, placing the donor among the roughly 400 seronegative members of the cohort. A peripheral blood sample was collected from each donor, and TCR beta sequencing was performed on peripheral blood mononuclear cells. The Qiagen DNeasy Blood Extraction Kit was used to extract genomic DNA from the blood cell samples. The library was built by means of the immunoSEQ multiplex PCR assay. The multiplex PCR relied on a mix of 60 forward primers for TCR Vbeta segments and 13 reverse primers for TCR Jbeta segments. Amplification of the CDR3 region of rearranged TCR beta genes was performed with a multiplex PCR assay on genomic DNA. On the Illumina HiSeq System, the amplified TCR beta libraries were sequenced as 87-base-pair reads. As for how the authors treated the data: In a later analysis, 80 million or so unique TCR beta chains were counted across the roughly 670 repertoires, and approximately 11 million of these chains were shared by at least two donors. A nearest-neighbor algorithm error-corrected the raw reads and collapsed the reads into unique sequences, merging closely related sequences to remove PCR and sequencing errors. V, D and J gene segments were assigned by aligning CDR3 sequences to IMGT reference sequences. For a sequence to be retained, a match of at least six nucleotides to both a V gene segment and a J gene segment was required. A rearrangement counted as productive if the CDR3 had no stop codons and remained in frame with V and J, and every other rearrangement counted as non-productive. Following IMGT convention, CDR3 was defined as the stretch from the second conserved V-encoded cysteine to the conserved J-encoded phenylalanine. The earlier analysis of approximately 590 of the donors excluded any sequence lacking an unambiguous match to a single V gene segment. An earlier analysis of a few hundred of the donors called V segments functional above 56.7% productive rearrangements and segregating when the between-donor standard deviation exceeded 5%. To diagnose cytomegalovirus status from the catalog of TCR beta chain sequences, a statistical classification framework was built. In a later analysis, V and J genes were assigned by comparing TCR nucleotide sequences against IMGT/GENE-DB human TR gene sequences. In a later analysis, CDR3 sequences and most-parsimonious VDJ recombination scenarios were assigned using the TCRdist pipeline. In a later analysis, each TCR beta chain was defined by its CDR3 amino acid sequence together with its V-gene family, and reads without a unique V-gene family were excluded. In a later analysis, 550 to 650 highly shared, low-generation-probability nucleotide sequences were removed to address suspected cross-contamination and a sequencing artifact. In a later analysis, a clonal expansion index was calculated for each public chain from normalized within-repertoire ranks of inferred template counts. In a later analysis, generation probabilities were computed with a VDJ recombination model fitted to out-of-frame rearrangements, and the resulting probabilities were checked against IGoR. In a later analysis, TCR-TCR, TCR-HLA and TCR-CMV co-occurrence was scored with hypergeometric tests, and a repertoire-size bias correction was applied to TCR pairs. In a later analysis, false discovery rates were estimated by permuting HLA or CMV assignments 20 times. In a later analysis, co-occurring TCRs were grouped using DBSCAN, with TCRdist sequence similarity added in when clustering inside HLA-allele-positive subsets. Co-occurrence clustering excluded repertoires with fewer than 30,000 or more than 120,000 public chains, plus five with anomalous nucleotide sharing. Here the immuneACCESS table is served through TCRdb, limited to in-frame sequences with V and J called. Missing clones are a known gap in these copies; in checked studies unresolved V genes cover under half, and the rest lacks a known reason. Clone size and V and J calls were adopted from that table, with D and trimming inferred from the DNA. This sample lists under 150,000 clones; 9% to 10% were detected once. The ten largest make up roughly 3.1% of the sample.

The data derive from a study of cytomegalovirus exposure and HLA in healthy donors (dated by TCRdb to 2016 to 2017). For context, the study as a whole: According to an earlier analysis of several hundred of the donors, 150 million to 200 million T cells yielded roughly 110 million unique TCR beta sequences and 276 Gb of sequence data. The study aimed to test whether cataloging public T cell receptors could reveal signatures of past pathogen exposure. Both class I and class II loci were covered by HLA typing, at four-digit resolution. An early release covering approximately 600 HLA-typed donors comprised roughly 300 gigabases of sequencing data and 85 million to 100 million unique TCR sequences. Of the roughly 430 genotyped donors, over 65% fell in the genetic ancestry cluster associated with self-reported Caucasian donors. All discovery cohort repertoires had been generated on a single sequencing platform. Typing coverage varied by locus: roughly 620-640 donors for A, B, C, DRB1 and DQB1; around 560 for DQA1; over 600 for DPA1; fewer than 480 for DPB1. Because of strong linkage in the cohort, roughly 5 DR-DQ haplotypes were treated as single units for association and clustering. Using immunosequencing, the study profiled T cell repertoires from fewer than 700 subjects and related those repertoires to cytomegalovirus serostatus. Rather than drawing on any new phenotypic data, the later analysis identified candidate immune exposures from TCR beta sequences and the way those sequences occurred across donors. In a later analysis, previously published TCR beta repertoires from fewer than 750 donors were re-analyzed and high-resolution HLA genotyping was added so that TCR occurrence patterns could be studied. Donor age, sex, ethnicity and CMV serostatus were compiled together with the repertoire data. An earlier analysis of approximately 640 of the donors applied high-throughput TCR beta sequencing to assess whether each TCR beta V gene segment acted as functional or pseudogenic. Genome-wide SNP genotypes for about 65% of the 666 donors were used in a later genetic analysis, which treated that subset as a discovery cohort. A separate validation cohort of roughly 130 different subjects was used in addition to the roughly 670-subject first cohort. The study combined high-throughput TCR immunosequencing, statistical association of individual TCRs with disease status, and machine learning to predict cytomegalovirus infection status. Across roughly 420 genotyped donors of the cohort, an average of roughly 230,000 unique TCR beta nucleotide sequences per donor were sequenced, and approximately 19% of those sequences were non-productive.

Here is what the overall study found, with its caveats: A further reported finding was that TCR beta sequences accurately predicted the HLA-A and HLA-B alleles for most subjects in the first cohort. HLA typing was unavailable for some donors at each locus, so association tests used only the typed subset. In an earlier analysis of about 600 of the donors, most TCR beta V segments appeared in productive rearrangements about 87% or about 30% of the time, broadly matching IMGT annotations. In a later analysis, TCR association rates were found to vary across HLA loci, with the most associated TCRs seen for DRB1 alleles and the fewest for HLA-C alleles. For the cohort, immune exposure information was limited to CMV serostatus. According to a later analysis, parvovirus B19, influenza, CMV and Epstein-Barr virus appeared linked to several top co-occurrence clusters. A later analysis associated some 17,000 TCR beta sequences with specific HLA alleles at a false discovery rate of 0.05. When HLA alleles, especially DR and DQ, strongly co-occurred, attributing TCR associations to individual alleles was difficult. V-gene and J-gene trimming of TCR beta chains was associated with a missense DCLRE1C variant in a later genetic analysis, and the association was replicated in an independent cohort. The authors suggested that the approach could potentially be extended to other disease states and immunological phenotypes. In this cohort, only TCR beta chains were sequenced, and detectable features were limited by the absence of alpha or paired-chain data. The sequencing pipeline was judged likely to have produced a cluster of highly shared sequence variants as a technical artifact. Compared with equally common non-associated chains, HLA-associated TCR beta chains in a later analysis were more clonally expanded and had lower generation probabilities. According to a later genetic analysis, donors in an Asian-associated ancestry cluster had fewer N-insertions in productive TCRs than the approximately 650-donor mean. Linkage disequilibrium might explain the correlated functional status among segregating V segments, but an unknown experimental factor could not be ruled out. Most TCR sequences were seen in very few donors, while some public TCRs were found in many individuals. The classifier was reported to diagnose cytomegalovirus status with high specificity and sensitivity in both the original cohort and the validation cohort. Presence/absence analyses assumed roughly uniform sequencing depth across donors, an assumption that may not hold. In the study, 150 to 200 TCR beta chains were listed as associated with cytomegalovirus. The earlier analysis of around 600 of the donors excluded roughly 16 rarely observed V segments, including chromosome 9 orphons, because counts were too low. In vitro tests confirmed that a few of the cytomegalovirus-associated TCR beta chains recognize cytomegalovirus antigens. A later analysis found that most CMV-associated TCR beta chains appeared HLA-restricted, with HLA associations seemingly driven largely by CMV exposure.

The receptor was isolated from a man younger than 45 in good health and CMV-seronegative. The specimen sequenced was PBMCs.

In nucleotides, the sequence is TGTGCCAGCAGTCCTGACAAGTTCTATAGCAATCAGCCCCAGCATTTT. Translated, this is CASSPDKFYSNQPQHF. Recombination joined TRBV2 with TRBJ1-5; the D gene identity is not certain. The junction shows trimming of 5 bases on V and 0 bases on J, plus 14 bases between the germline ends. Based on the germline V gene, the CDR1 and CDR2 sequences are SNHLY and FYNNEI. The CDR3 measures 16 amino acids from cysteine to phenylalanine. Just the 48-base CDR3 DNA is kept, in frame starting at base 1.